This T cell receptor (beta chain) comes out of a study of T cells in localized non-small cell lung cancer. General study findings and limits: Uninvolved adjacent lung, not tumor, had the highest T cell clonality.

In the case of this clone: As yet, its antigen is unknown.

Trimming shortened V by 2 bases and J by 5 bases, and 4 bases separated the two germline ends. Germline V lookup: CDR1 SGHRS, CDR2 YFSETQ. This CDR3 region has 11 residues. Measured with immunoSEQ multiplex PCR; TCRdb has only the in-frame clones, and not every one. The sample records around 70,000 clones, around 85% being singletons. Material: peripheral blood, obtained before any cancer treatment. This receptor was obtained from a female donor of 60 years or more with stage I lung adenocarcinoma. The chain joins TRBV5-1 to TRBJ2-5; D is unclear. CDR3 DNA sequence: TGCGCCAGCAGCTTCGCCGAGACCCAGTACTTC. It is translated as CASSFAETQYF.